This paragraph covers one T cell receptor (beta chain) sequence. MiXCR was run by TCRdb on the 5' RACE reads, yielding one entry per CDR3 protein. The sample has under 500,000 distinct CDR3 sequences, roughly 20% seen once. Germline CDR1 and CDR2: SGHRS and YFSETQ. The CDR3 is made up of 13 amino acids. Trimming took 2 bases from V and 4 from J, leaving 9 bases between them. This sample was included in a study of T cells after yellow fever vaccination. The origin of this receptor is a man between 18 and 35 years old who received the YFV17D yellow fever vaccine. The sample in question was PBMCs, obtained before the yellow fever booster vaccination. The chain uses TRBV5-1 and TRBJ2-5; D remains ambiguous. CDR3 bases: TGCGCCAGCAGCTTAATAAATGGAGAGACCCAGTACTTC. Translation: CASSLINGETQYF.